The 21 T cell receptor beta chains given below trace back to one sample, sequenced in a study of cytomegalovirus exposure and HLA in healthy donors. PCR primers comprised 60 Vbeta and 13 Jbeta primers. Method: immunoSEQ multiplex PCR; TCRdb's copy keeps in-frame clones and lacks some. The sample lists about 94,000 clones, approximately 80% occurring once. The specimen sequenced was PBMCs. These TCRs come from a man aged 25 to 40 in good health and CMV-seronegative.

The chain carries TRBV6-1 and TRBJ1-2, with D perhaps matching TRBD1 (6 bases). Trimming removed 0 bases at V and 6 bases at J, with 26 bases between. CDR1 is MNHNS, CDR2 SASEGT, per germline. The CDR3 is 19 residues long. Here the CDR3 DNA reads TGTGCCAGCAGTGAAGCGCTTCGAGGTTTGGGAGAACAGGGCCATGGCTACACCTTC. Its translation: CASSEALRGLGEQGHGYTF.

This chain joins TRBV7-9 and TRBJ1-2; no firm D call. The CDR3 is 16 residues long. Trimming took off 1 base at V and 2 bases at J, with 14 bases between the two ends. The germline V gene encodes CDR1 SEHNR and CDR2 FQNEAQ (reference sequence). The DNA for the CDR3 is TGTGCCAGCAGCTTAGGGAATTTCGCAGGAAACTATGGCTACACCTTC. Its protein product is CASSLGNFAGNYGYTF.

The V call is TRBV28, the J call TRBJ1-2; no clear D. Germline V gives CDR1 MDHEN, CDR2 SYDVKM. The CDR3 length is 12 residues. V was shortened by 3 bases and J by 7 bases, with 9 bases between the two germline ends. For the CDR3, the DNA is TGTGCCAGCAGTTTCGAGGTTTTTGGCTACACCTTC. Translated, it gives CASSFEVFGYTF.

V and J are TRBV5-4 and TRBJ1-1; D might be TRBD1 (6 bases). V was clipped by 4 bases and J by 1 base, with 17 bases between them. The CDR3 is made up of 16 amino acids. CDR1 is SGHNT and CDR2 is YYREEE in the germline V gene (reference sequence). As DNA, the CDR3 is TGTGCCAGCAGCCCACGTACCATAGGGGGGAACACTGAAGCTTTCTTT. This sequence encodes CASSPRTIGGNTEAFF.

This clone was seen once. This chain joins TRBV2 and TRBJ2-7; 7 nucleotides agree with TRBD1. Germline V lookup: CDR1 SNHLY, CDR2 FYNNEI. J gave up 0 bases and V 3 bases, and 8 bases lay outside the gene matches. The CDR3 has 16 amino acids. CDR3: CASSDTTGPSSYEQYF. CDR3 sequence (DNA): TGTGCCAGCAGTGACACGACAGGGCCGAGCTCCTACGAGCAGTACTTC.

The CDR3 reads CASSLVGRGPNEKLFF. The CDR3 DNA follows: TGTGCCAGCAGTTTGGTGGGTAGGGGCCCTAATGAAAAACTGTTTTTT. This rearrangement joins TRBV28 to TRBJ1-4, with a tentative D call TRBD1 (5 bases). CDR1 and CDR2 (germline): MDHEN, SYDVKM. V gave up 3 bases and J gave up 3 bases, with 14 bases separating them. CDR3 size: 16 residues.

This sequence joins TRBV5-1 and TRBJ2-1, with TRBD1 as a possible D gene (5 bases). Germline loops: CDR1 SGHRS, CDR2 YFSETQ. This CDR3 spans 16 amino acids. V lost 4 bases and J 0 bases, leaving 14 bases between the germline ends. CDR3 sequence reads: CASSQINTGSYNEQFF. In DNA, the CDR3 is TGCGCCAGCAGCCAAATAAACACAGGCTCCTACAATGAGCAGTTCTTC.

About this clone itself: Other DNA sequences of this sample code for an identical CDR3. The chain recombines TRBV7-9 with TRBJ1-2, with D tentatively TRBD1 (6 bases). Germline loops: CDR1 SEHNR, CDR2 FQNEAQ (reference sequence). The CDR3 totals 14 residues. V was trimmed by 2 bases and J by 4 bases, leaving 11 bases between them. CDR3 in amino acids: CASSLNREGYGYTF. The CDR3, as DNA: TGTGCCAGCAGCTTAAACAGGGAAGGCTATGGCTACACCTTC.

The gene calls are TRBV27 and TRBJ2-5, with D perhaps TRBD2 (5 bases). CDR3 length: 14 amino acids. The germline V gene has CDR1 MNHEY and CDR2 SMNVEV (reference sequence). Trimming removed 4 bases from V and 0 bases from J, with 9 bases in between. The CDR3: CASSSVAHQETQYF. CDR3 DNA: TGTGCCAGCAGTTCGGTAGCGCACCAAGAGACCCAGTACTTC.

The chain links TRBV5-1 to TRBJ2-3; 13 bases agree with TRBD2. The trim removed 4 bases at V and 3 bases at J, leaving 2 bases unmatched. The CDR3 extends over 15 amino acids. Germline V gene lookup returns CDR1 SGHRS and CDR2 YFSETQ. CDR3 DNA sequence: TGCGCCAGCAGCCAACTAGCGGGAGGGACAGATACGCAGTATTTT. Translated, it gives CASSQLAGGTDTQYF.

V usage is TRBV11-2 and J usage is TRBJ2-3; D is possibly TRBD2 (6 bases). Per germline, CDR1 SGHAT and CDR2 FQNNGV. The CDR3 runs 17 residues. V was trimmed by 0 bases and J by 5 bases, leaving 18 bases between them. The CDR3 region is CASSLDPSGPGGDTQYF. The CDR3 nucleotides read TGTGCCAGCAGCTTAGACCCCAGCGGGCCCGGAGGAGATACGCAGTATTTT.

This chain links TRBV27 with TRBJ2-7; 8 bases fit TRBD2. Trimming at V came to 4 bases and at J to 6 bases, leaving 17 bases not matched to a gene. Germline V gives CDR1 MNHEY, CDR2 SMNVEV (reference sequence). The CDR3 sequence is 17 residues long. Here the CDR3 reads CASSSFTGRAGNGEQYF. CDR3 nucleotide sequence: TGTGCCAGCAGTTCCTTCACCGGGAGGGCCGGAAACGGCGAGCAGTACTTC.

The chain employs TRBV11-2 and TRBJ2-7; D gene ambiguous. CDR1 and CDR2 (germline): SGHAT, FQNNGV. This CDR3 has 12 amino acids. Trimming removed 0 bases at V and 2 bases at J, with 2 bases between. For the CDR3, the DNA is TGTGCCAGCAGCTTAGATACCTACGAGCAGTACTTC. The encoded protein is CASSLDTYEQYF. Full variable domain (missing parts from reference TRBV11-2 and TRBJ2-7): EAGVAQSPRYKIIEKRQSVAFWCNPISGHATLYWYQQILGQGPKLLIQFQNNGVVDDSQLPKDRFSAERLKGVDSTLKIQPAKLEDSAVYLCASSLDTYEQYFGPGTRLTVT.

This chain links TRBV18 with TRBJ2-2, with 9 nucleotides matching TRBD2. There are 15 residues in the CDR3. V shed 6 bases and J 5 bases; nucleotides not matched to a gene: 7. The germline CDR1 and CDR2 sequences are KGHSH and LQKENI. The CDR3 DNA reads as TGTGCCAGCTCTCAGACTAGCGGTGCGACCGGGGAGCTGTTTTTT. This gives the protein CASSQTSGATGELFF.

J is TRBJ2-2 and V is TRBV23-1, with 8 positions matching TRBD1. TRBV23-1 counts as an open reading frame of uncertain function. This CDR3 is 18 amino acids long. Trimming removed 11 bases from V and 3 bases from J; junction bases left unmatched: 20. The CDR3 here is CAAPIRQGRASYTGELFF. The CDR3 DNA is TGCGCCGCCCCAATACGACAGGGGCGAGCGAGCTACACCGGGGAGCTGTTTTTT.

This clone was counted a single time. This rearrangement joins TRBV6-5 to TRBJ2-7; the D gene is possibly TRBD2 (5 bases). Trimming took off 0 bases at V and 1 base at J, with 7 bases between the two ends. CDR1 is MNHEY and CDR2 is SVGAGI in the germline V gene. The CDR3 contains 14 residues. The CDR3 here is CASSYSGDSYEQYF. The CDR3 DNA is TGTGCCAGCAGTTACTCCGGGGATTCCTACGAGCAGTACTTC.

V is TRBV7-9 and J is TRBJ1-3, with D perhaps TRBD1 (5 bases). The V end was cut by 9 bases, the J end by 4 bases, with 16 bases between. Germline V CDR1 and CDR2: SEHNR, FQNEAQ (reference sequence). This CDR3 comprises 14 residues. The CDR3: CASKGFLAGNTIYF. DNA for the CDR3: TGTGCCAGTAAGGGGTTTCTTGCAGGAAACACCATATATTTT.

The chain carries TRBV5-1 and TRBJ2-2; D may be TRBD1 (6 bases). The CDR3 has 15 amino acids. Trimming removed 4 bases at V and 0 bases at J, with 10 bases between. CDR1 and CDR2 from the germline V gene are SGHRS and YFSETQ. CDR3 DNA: TGCGCCAGCAGCCTCAGGGACACGAACACCGGGGAGCTGTTTTTT. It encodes CASSLRDTNTGELFF.

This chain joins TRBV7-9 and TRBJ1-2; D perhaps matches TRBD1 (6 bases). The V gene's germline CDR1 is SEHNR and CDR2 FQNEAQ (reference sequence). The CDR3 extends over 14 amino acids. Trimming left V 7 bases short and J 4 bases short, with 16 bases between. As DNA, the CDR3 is TGTGCCAGCACCCGGGGACAAGGCAGCTATGGCTACACCTTC. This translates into CASTRGQGSYGYTF.

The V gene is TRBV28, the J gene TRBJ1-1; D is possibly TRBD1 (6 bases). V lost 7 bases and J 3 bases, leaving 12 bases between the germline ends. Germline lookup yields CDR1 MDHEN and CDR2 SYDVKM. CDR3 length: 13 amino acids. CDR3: CASTLGGDTEAFF. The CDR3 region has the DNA TGTGCCAGCACCCTAGGGGGAGACACTGAAGCTTTCTTT.

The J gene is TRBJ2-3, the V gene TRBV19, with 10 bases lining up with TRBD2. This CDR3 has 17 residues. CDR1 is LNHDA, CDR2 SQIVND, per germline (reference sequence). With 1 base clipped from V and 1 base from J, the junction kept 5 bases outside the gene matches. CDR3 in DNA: TGTGCCAGTAGTATAGGTGGCCTAGCGGGGGGCACAGATACGCAGTATTTT. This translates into CASSIGGLAGGTDTQYF.